This T cell receptor beta chain emerged from a study of T-cell reconstitution after alpha-beta-depleted transplantation in children. Study-wide results and caveats: A year had passed since transplant, and T-cell counts and diversity by then came mostly from newly produced T cells.

This clonotype has a handful of counts. The antigen remains unidentified. The V segment lost 3 bases and the J segment 8 bases; nucleotides outside the gene matches: 6. The CDR3 is made up of 13 amino acids. The germline V gene has CDR1 DFQATT and CDR2 SNEGSKA (reference sequence). It was with unique molecular identifiers that the TCRbeta library was prepared. Each CDR3 protein is one row after TCRdb ran MiXCR on the PCR reads. Of about 420,000 distinct CDR3 sequences in the sample, around 16% are singletons; the top ten hold under 30%. The clonotype was recovered from a boy younger than two who had a stem cell transplant for Wiskott-Aldrich syndrome, so the T cells may come from the graft donor. The sample in question was PBMCs, mostly from graft donor cells, obtained 360 days after TCRalphabeta/CD19-depleted stem cell transplant. V usage is TRBV20-1 and J usage is TRBJ1-2; TRBD1 aligns across 10 bases. The CDR3: CSARRQGAEGYTF. The DNA of the CDR3 is TGCAGTGCTAGGAGACAGGGGGCGGAAGGCTACACCTTC.